This TCR beta chain stems from a study of neurological immune-mediated disorders. The CDR3 has 13 residues. Germline-derived CDR1 and CDR2 are SGHNT and YENEEA. The V end was cut by 7 bases, the J end by 4 bases, with 13 bases between. In TCRdb, the 5' RACE reads were re-called with MiXCR into one record per CDR3 protein. The table includes about 62,000 distinct CDR3 sequences, more than 4% detected once. Only a few counts were recorded for this clonotype. The chain links TRBV11-3 to TRBJ1-1; D unclear. The origin of this receptor is a woman in her fifties or sixties with multiple sclerosis. What was sequenced was PBMCs. The chain's CDR3 is CASMTGASTEAFF. CDR3 DNA sequence: TGTGCCAGCATGACCGGAGCCAGCACTGAAGCTTTCTTT. The whole variable domain, remainder taken from reference TRBV11-3 and TRBJ1-1, is EAGVVQSPRYKIIEKKQPVAFWCNPISGHNTLYWYLQNLGQGPELLIRYENEEAVDDSQLPKDRFSAERLKGVDSTLKIQPAELGDSAVYLCASMTGASTEAFFGQGTRLTVV.